Presented here are 5 T cell receptor beta chains from one specimen sequenced in a study of CD8 T cells in Susac syndrome. Reverse transcription of roughly 0.45 to 1 ug RNA used random hexamers. TCRdb passed the immunoSEQ multiplex PCR reads through MiXCR, listing each CDR3 protein once. In the table there are about 180,000 distinct CDR3 sequences, 94% of which are singletons. Source material: CD4+ T cells from PBMCs. These receptors were obtained from a human donor with Susac syndrome.

The V call is TRBV2, the J call TRBJ2-3; D is uncertain. Trimming stripped 7 bases from V and 1 base from J, with 12 bases between. The CDR3 sequence is 14 residues long. CDR1 and CDR2 (germline): SNHLY, FYNNEI. This chain's CDR3 is CASTGRFGTDTQYF. Written as DNA, the CDR3 is TGTGCCAGCACCGGGCGGTTTGGCACAGATACGCAGTATTTT.

This chain joins TRBV5-4 and TRBJ2-6; D is possibly TRBD2 (6 bases). The germline CDR1 and CDR2 sequences are SGHNT and YYREEE (reference sequence). The CDR3 is made up of 15 amino acids. V gave up 3 bases and J gave up 0 bases, with 7 bases separating them. The CDR3 DNA follows: TGTGCCAGCAGCTCCGGGGGCTCTGGGGCCAACGTCCTGACTTTC. Protein sequence: CASSSGGSGANVLTF.

The CDR3 protein is CASSRGSPGANTGELFF. CDR3 sequence (DNA): TGCGCCAGCAGCCGAGGGAGTCCGGGGGCGAACACCGGGGAGCTGTTTTTT. V and J are TRBV4-3 and TRBJ2-2; tentatively, D is TRBD2 (6 bases). The length of the CDR3 is 17 residues. Germline lookup yields CDR1 LGHNA and CDR2 YSLEER. V was cut by 4 bases and J by 0 bases, with 15 bases left in between.

The table lists this clonotype with a few counts. The chain has TRBV20-1 and TRBJ2-7, with D possibly matching TRBD2 (7 bases). Germline V gives CDR1 DFQATT, CDR2 SNEGSKA (reference sequence). The V and J ends lost 3 bases and 1 base respectively, with 10 bases between them. This CDR3 spans 13 amino acids. The CDR3 loop reads CSARGGRSYEQYF. The CDR3 DNA reads as TGCAGTGCTAGGGGGGGGCGATCCTACGAGCAGTACTTC.

The chain is built from TRBV7-2 and TRBJ2-3; D is ambiguous. Trimming removed 1 base at V and 0 bases at J, with 5 bases between. CDR3 length: 14 amino acids. The germline V gene encodes CDR1 SGHTA and CDR2 FQGNSA. The DNA of the CDR3 is TGTGCCAGCAGCTTAGATTCGAGCACAGATACGCAGTATTTT. The encoded protein is CASSLDSSTDTQYF.